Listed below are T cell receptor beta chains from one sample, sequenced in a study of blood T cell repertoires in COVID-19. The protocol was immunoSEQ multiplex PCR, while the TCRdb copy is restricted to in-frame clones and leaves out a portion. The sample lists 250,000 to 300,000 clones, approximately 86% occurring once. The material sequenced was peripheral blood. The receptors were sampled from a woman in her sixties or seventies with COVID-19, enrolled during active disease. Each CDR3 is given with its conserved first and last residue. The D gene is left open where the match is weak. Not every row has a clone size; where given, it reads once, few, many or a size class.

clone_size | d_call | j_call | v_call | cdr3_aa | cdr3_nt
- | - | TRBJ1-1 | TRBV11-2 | CASSSSVNTEAFF | TGTGCCAGCAGCTCGTCGGTGAACACTGAAGCTTTCTTT
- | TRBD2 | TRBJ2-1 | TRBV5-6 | CASSLEVLAGGGNEQFF | TGTGCCAGCAGCTTGGAGGTCCTAGCGGGGGGCGGCAATGAGCAGTTCTTC
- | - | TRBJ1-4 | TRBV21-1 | CASSSTAVYEKLFF | TGTGCCAGCAGCTCGACAGCCGTCTATGAAAAACTGTTTTTT
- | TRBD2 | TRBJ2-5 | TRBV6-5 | CASSPSGGSLETQYF | TGTGCCAGCAGTCCAAGCGGGGGGAGTTTAGAGACCCAGTACTTC
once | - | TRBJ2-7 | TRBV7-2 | CASSLGRAPNEQYF | TGTGCCAGCAGCTTAGGCAGGGCCCCAAACGAGCAGTACTTC
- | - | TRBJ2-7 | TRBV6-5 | CASGQIYEQYF | TGTGCCAGCGGACAGATCTACGAGCAGTACTTC
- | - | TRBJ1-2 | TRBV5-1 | CASSLAGGAEGYTF | TGCGCCAGCAGCTTGGCCGGGGGTGCGGAAGGCTACACCTTC
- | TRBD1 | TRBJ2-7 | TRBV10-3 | CAISVGQGPLQGQYF | TGTGCCATCAGTGTTGGACAGGGGCCTTTACAGGGGCAGTACTTC
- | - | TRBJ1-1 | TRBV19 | CASQPRGLIKAFF | TGTGCCTCCCAGCCGCGGGGGCTGATTAAAGCTTTCTTT
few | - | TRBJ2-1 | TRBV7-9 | CASSLGPFEQFF | TGTGCCAGCAGCTTAGGGCCCTTCGAGCAGTTCTTC
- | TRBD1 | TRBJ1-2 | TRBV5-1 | CASSLEGTGTSNYGYTF | TGCGCCAGCAGCTTGGAGGGGACAGGAACCTCTAACTATGGCTACACCTTC
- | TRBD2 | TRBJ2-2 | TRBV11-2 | CASSPRGGVPGELFF | TGTGCCAGCAGCCCCCGGGGGGGGGTTCCCGGGGAGCTGTTTTTT
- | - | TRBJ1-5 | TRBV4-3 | CASSQDHYSNQPQHF | TGCGCCAGCAGCCAAGACCACTATAGCAATCAGCCCCAGCATTTT
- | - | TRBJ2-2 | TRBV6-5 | CASSYQNANTGELFF | TGTGCCAGCAGTTACCAGAATGCGAACACCGGGGAGCTGTTTTTT
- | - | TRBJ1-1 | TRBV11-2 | CASSLTVNYEAFF | TGTGCCAGCAGCTTGACAGTAAACTATGAAGCTTTCTTT
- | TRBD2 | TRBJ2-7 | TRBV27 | CASKVLVAGSSEQYF | TGTGCCAGCAAGGTCTTAGTAGCGGGGTCTAGCGAGCAGTACTTC
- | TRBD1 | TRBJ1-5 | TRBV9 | CASSGRGLSNQPQHF | TGTGCCAGCAGCGGAAGGGGGCTGAGCAATCAGCCCCAGCATTTT
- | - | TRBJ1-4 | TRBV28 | CASSTAGATNEKLFF | TGTGCCAGCAGTACCGCGGGGGCAACTAATGAAAAACTGTTTTTT
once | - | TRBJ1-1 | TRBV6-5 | CASSSVYLLNTEAFF | TGTGCCAGCAGTTCAGTGTATCTGCTGAACACTGAAGCTTTCTTT
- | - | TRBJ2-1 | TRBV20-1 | CSASLDNEQFF | TGCAGTGCTAGTCTTGACAATGAGCAGTTCTTC
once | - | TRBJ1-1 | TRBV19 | CASSTGRTEAFF | TGTGCCAGTAGTACGGGGAGGACTGAAGCTTTCTTT
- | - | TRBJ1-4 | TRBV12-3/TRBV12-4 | CASSFAGVEKLFF | TGTGCCAGCAGTTTTGCAGGGGTTGAAAAACTGTTTTTT
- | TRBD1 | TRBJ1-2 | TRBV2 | CASSVGDRVEGYTF | TGTGCCAGCAGTGTGGGGGACAGGGTGGAAGGCTACACCTTC
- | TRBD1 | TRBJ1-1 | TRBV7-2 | CASSFRTGKTEAFF | TGTGCCAGCAGCTTCCGGACAGGGAAGACTGAAGCTTTCTTT
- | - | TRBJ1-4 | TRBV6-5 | CASSYSGRDNEKLFF | TGTGCCAGCAGTTACTCGGGCAGAGACAACGAAAAACTGTTTTTT
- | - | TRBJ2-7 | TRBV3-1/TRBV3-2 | CASTRVTVRGYEQYF | TGTGCCAGCACCCGTGTGACGGTACGGGGTTACGAGCAGTACTTC
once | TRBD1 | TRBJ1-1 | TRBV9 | CASSVGRTGSNTEAFF | TGTGCCAGCAGCGTAGGGAGGACAGGGTCGAACACTGAAGCTTTCTTT
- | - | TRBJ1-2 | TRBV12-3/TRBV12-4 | CASSFGVNYGYTF | TGTGCCAGCAGTTTCGGGGTTAACTATGGCTACACCTTC
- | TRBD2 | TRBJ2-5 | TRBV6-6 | CASKIAGGRETQYF | TGTGCCAGCAAAATAGCGGGGGGGCGGGAGACCCAGTACTTC